This TCR beta chain appears in the sequencing data of a study of blood T cell repertoires in COVID-19. Produced via immunoSEQ multiplex PCR; TCRdb's table is partial and in-frame only. The sample carries roughly 160,000 clones, just over 85% recorded once. This CDR3 region has 15 residues. Germline V gives CDR1 SNHLY, CDR2 FYNNEI. Trimming at V came to 6 bases and at J to 5 bases, leaving 12 bases not matched to a gene. Sequenced material: peripheral blood. This chain joins TRBV2 and TRBJ1-1, with 7 bases identical to TRBD1. The source is a man aged 50 to 60 with active or convalescent COVID-19. In DNA, the CDR3 is TGTGCCAGCAGCCCCTCGACAGGGACCAGAACTGAAGCTTTCTTT. Translation: CASSPSTGTRTEAFF.